These T cell receptor beta chains were read from a single sample in a study of neoadjuvant nivolumab and ipilimumab in lung cancer. The table came from immunoSEQ multiplex PCR; TCRdb's copy has only in-frame clones and leaves some out. Of approximately 35,000 clones detected, 80% to 95% appear once; the ten largest clones hold approximately 2.2%. Here the sequenced sample was peripheral blood, taken after neoadjuvant nivolumab, alone or with ipilimumab, at or shortly before surgery. The receptors originated from an adult with non-small cell lung cancer. The conserved cysteine and the conserved F or W are not part of the CDR3 here. D genes are given only for firm matches.

V gene	D gene	CDR3 length	CDR3 protein
TRBV6-1	-	15	ASSELGGGVSGNEQF
TRBV6-6	-	14	ASSYQARVWNQPQH
TRBV10-2	-	9	ASSELSTQY
TRBV5-1	TRBD1	11	ATGTGEEHGYT
TRBV10-1	TRBD2	12	ASSDGGSLSEQY
TRBV29-1	-	10	SVMTLNTEAF
TRBV6-5	-	12	ASSYGGINTEAF
TRBV5-1	TRBD1	14	ASSLGQGLSHYGYT
TRBV25-1	-	10	ASSELSRAND
TRBV29-1	-	14	SVALGRGEGTDTQY
TRBV5-1	-	11	ASSLAGSDEQF
TRBV5-1	-	12	ASSLGGGGETQY